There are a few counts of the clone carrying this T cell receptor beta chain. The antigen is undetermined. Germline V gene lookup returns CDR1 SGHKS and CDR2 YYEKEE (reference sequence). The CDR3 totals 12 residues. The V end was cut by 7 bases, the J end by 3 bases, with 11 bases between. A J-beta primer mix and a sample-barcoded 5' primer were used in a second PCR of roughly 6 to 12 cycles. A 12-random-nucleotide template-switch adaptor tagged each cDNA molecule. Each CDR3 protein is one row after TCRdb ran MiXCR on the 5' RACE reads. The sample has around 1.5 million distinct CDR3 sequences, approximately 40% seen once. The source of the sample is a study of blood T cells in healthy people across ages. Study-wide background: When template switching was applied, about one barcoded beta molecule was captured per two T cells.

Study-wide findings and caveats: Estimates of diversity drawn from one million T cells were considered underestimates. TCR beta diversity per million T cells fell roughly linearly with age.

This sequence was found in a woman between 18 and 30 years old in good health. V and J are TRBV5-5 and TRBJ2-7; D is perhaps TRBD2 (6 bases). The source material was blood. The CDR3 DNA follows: TGTGCCAGCGGGGTAGCGGTCTACGAGCAGTACTTC. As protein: CASGVAVYEQYF.